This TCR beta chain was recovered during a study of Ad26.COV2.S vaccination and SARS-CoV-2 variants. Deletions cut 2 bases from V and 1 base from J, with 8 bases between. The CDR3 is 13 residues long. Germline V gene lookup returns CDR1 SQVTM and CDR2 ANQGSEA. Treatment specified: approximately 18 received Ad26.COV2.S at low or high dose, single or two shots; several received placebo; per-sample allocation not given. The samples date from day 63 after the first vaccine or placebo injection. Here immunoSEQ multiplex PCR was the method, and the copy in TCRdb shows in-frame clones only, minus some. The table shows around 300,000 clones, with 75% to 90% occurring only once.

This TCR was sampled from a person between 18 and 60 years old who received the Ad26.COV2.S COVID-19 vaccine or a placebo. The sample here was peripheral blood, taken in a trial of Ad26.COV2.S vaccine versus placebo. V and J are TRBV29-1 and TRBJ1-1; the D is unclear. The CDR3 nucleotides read TGCAGCGTTGAACCCCAGCCGAACACTGAAGCTTTCTTT. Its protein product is CSVEPQPNTEAFF.